This TCR beta chain is drawn from a study of T cell repertoires in cytomegalovirus infection. Study as a whole: Selection of CMV epitopes for the study included recently identified HLA-C-restricted and well-studied HLA-B-restricted ones.

As to this clonotype: Its antigen is not known.

A single record per CDR3 protein comes from TCRdb applying MiXCR to the reads. The table shows some 350,000 distinct CDR3 sequences, with nearly 35% occurring only once. Trimming removed 3 bases at V and 3 bases at J, with 30 bases between. The CDR3 is 21 amino acids. Sequenced material: cultured PBMCs, taken from culture after CMV antigen stimulation. The rearrangement uses TRBV12-3 or TRBV12-4 and TRBJ1-5, with D unresolved. The source of this sequence is a human donor in good health (CMV status not recorded). Some clones in this sample may be carry-over from other donors' samples. Here the CDR3 DNA reads TGTGCCAGCAGTTTGGCTCCAGGATGGAGCGGGAGATACGTAAACAATCAGCCCCAGCATTTT. Translating it yields CASSLAPGWSGRYVNNQPQHF.